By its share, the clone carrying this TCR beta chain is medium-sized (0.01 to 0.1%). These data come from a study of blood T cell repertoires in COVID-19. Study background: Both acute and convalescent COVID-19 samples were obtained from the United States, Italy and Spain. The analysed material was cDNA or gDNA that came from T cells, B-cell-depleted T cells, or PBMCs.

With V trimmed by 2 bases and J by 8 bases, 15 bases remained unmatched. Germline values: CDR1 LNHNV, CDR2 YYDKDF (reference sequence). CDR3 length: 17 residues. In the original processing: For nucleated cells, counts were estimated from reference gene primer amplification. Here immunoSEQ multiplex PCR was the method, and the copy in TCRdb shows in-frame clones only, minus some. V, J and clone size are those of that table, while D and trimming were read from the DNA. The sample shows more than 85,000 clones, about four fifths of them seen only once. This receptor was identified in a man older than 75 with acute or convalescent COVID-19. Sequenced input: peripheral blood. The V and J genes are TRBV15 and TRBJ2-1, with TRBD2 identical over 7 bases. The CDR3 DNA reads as TGTGCCACCAGCAGATCACTAGCGCCCGAATCTCGGGATGAGCAGTTCTTC. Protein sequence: CATSRSLAPESRDEQFF.